This T cell receptor beta chain is from a study of T-cell reconstitution after alpha-beta-depleted transplantation in children. Points from the study as a whole: As was reported, about two months after transplant, alpha-beta T cells came from several hundred expanded graft clones. Several patients had high TCRbeta diversity at day 60; it came from surviving recipient T cells and thymic progenitors. Newly produced T cells mostly provided counts and TCRbeta diversity after one year, as hyperexpanded clones declined.

Unique molecular identifiers were used in preparing the TCRbeta library. One entry per CDR3 protein, called by TCRdb with MiXCR from the PCR reads. The table includes about 110,000 distinct CDR3 sequences, around 6.4% detected once. V was clipped by 4 bases and J by 0 bases, with 14 bases between them. The CDR3 has 15 residues. The germline V gene has CDR1 SGDLS and CDR2 YYNGEE. This clonotype was counted a few times. Its antigen is not known. This clonotype was sampled from a male patient aged 2 to 10 who had a stem cell transplant for acute lymphoblastic leukemia, so the T cells may come from the graft donor. The sequencing here drew on PBMCs, mostly from graft donor cells, taken 360 days after TCRalphabeta/CD19-depleted stem cell transplant. V is TRBV9 and J is TRBJ2-7; D is unresolved. DNA for the CDR3: TGTGCCAGCAGCCCCCGCCGGGCCGCCTCCTACGAGCAGTACTTC. It translates to CASSPRRAASYEQYF.